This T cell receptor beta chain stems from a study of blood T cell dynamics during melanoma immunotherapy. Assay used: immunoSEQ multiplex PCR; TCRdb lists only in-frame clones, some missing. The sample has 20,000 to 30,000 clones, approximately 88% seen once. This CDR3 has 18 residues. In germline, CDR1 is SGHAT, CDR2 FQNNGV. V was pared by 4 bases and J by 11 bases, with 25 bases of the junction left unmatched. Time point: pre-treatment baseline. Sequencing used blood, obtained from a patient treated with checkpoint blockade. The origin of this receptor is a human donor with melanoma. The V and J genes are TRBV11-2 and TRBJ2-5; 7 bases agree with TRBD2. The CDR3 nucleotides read TGTGCCAGCAGCTCTCAATCGGGGGTTTTAGCGGGTGGTAGGGAGCAGTACTTC. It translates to CASSSQSGVLAGGREQYF.